This T cell receptor beta chain was recorded in a study of blood T cells in healthy people across ages. Findings and limits, study-wide: Long-lived donors carried more naive CD4+ cells and greater diversity than aged donors.

Sample-barcoded 5' priming and a J-beta primer mix drove a second PCR of 7 to 11 cycles. One entry per CDR3 protein, called by TCRdb with MiXCR from the 5' RACE reads. The sample includes 1.8 million or so distinct CDR3 sequences, 39% of them seen just once. This CDR3 spans 14 amino acids. Points on this clonotype: Antigen unknown.

This receptor was obtained from a human donor in good health. The sequencing input was blood. V usage is TRBV12-3 or TRBV12-4 and J usage is TRBJ2-4, with TRBD1 matching 10 bases. The DNA end is more similar to TRBJ2-7, so the J call may be wrong. CDR3 nucleotide sequence: TGTGCCAGCAGGCGGGGACAGGGGTTCCACGAGCAGTACTTC. Translation: CASRRGQGFHEQYF.